This passage covers 5 T cell receptor beta chains from one sample sequenced in a study of T cell changes during pregnancy in multiple sclerosis. The data were produced by immunoSEQ multiplex PCR, yet TCRdb's version contains in-frame clones alone and is incomplete. The repertoire holds about 70,000 clones, with roughly 94% as singletons. The input for sequencing was peripheral blood, taken in the third trimester of pregnancy. The receptors shown here come from a female donor with multiple sclerosis, enrolled in a pregnancy study.

This chain uses TRBV19 with TRBJ1-5, with TRBD1 matching over 7 bases. J gave up 6 bases and V 5 bases, and 7 bases lay outside the gene matches. The germline V gene has CDR1 LNHDA and CDR2 SQIVND (reference sequence). The CDR3 sequence is 14 residues long. The CDR3 DNA reads as TGTGCCAGTAGTTCGACAGGGTCAGCTCAGCCCCAGCATTTT. Its protein product is CASSSTGSAQPQHF.

V and J are TRBV7-2 and TRBJ2-7, with 9 positions matching TRBD2. The CDR3 extends over 15 amino acids. Germline values: CDR1 SGHTA, CDR2 FQGNSA. With 2 bases clipped from V and 2 bases from J, the junction kept 4 bases outside the gene matches. In nucleotides, the CDR3 is TGTGCCAGCAGCTTAAGCGGCGGGGGGGCCTACGAGCAGTACTTC. Residues: CASSLSGGGAYEQYF. Complete variable domain (other parts from reference TRBV7-2 and TRBJ2-7): GAGVSQSPSNKVTEKGKDVELRCDPISGHTALYWYRQSLGQGLEFLIYFQGNSAPDKSGLPSDRFSAERTGGSVSTLTIQRTQQEDSAVYLCASSLSGGGAYEQYFGPGTRLTVT.

The chain uses TRBV7-3 and TRBJ1-1; perhaps TRBD1 as D (6 bases). From germline, CDR1 is SGHTA and CDR2 FQGTGA. V was shortened by 1 base and J by 11 bases, with 11 bases between the two germline ends. There are 12 residues in the CDR3. As DNA, the CDR3 is TGTGCCAGCAGCTTAAGTGGGGGCTCGGCTTTCTTT. Translating it yields CASSLSGGSAFF.

V is TRBV29-1 and J is TRBJ2-4, with D uncertain. This CDR3 has 12 amino acids. Trimming pared 5 bases from V and 8 bases from J, leaving 13 bases between. From germline, CDR1 is SQVTM and CDR2 ANQGSEA. CDR3 region: CSVWPRSDIQYF. CDR3 DNA sequence: TGCAGCGTTTGGCCCCGATCCGACATTCAGTACTTC.

The chain is built from TRBV7-9 and TRBJ1-6, with D unclear. The germline V and J ends were trimmed by 5 bases and 9 bases, with 17 bases remaining between them. This CDR3 has 15 amino acids. Germline V gene sequence: CDR1 SEHNR, CDR2 FQNEAQ (reference sequence). CDR3 in DNA: TGTGCCAGCAGCCCACTGGGCAGTTACTCTTCACCCCTCCACTTT. The encoded protein is CASSPLGSYSSPLHF. Using reference TRBV7-9 and TRBJ1-6 for the parts outside the CDR3, the full variable domain is DTGVSQNPRHKITKRGQNVTFRCDPISEHNRLYWYRQTLGQGPEFLTYFQNEAQLEKSRLLSDRFSAERPKGSFSTLEIQRTEQGDSAMYLCASSPLGSYSSPLHFGNGTRLTVT.